This passage covers 20 T cell receptor beta chains from one sample sequenced in a study of T cells in Graves' hyperthyroidism and ophthalmopathy. It was RNA transcripts that yielded the amplified TCR beta CDR3 regions. First-round RT-PCR of the TCR CDR3 relied on the HTBI primer set. TCRdb redid the calling of the multiplex PCR reads with MiXCR, one entry per CDR3 protein. The table includes over 150,000 distinct CDR3 sequences, approximately 15% detected once. The material sequenced was blood. These receptors were obtained from a woman aged 45 to 65 with Graves' hyperthyroidism.

This clonotype was seen repeatedly, ten times or more. The rearrangement links TRBV19 to TRBJ1-1; the match to TRBD1 covers 9 bases. The V and J ends lost 3 bases and 4 bases, in that order; junction bases with no gene match: 12. The CDR3 is 17 amino acids. CDR1 and CDR2 (germline): LNHDA, SQIVND (reference sequence). The CDR3 loop reads CASSISATGGSGTEAFF. The CDR3 coding sequence is TGTGCCAGTAGTATTTCCGCCACAGGGGGCTCGGGCACTGAAGCTTTCTTT.

At least ten counts were recorded for this clonotype. J is TRBJ2-5 and V is TRBV20-1; D call uncertain. Germline V gene sequence: CDR1 DFQATT, CDR2 SNEGSKA (reference sequence). This CDR3 spans 9 amino acids. V lost 6 bases and J lost 4, with 3 bases in between. The CDR3 here is CSAGETQYF. In DNA, the CDR3 is TGCAGTGCCGGAGAGACCCAGTACTTC.

This clonotype was seen ten or more times. The chain couples TRBV20-1 to TRBJ2-5, with 10 bases matching TRBD1. The CDR3 has 18 residues. V trimming: 0 bases; J trimming: 5 bases; junction bases outside the gene matches: 15. CDR1 and CDR2 (germline): DFQATT, SNEGSKA (reference sequence). Here the CDR3 DNA reads TGCAGTGCTAGAGAGGTCAAAGGGGACAGGGGATTTCAGGAGACCCAGTACTTC. Translated, it gives CSAREVKGDRGFQETQYF.

This clonotype was counted many times. The chain combines TRBV29-1 with TRBJ2-7; D is ambiguous. Germline V lookup: CDR1 SQVTM, CDR2 ANQGSEA. The V end lost 4 bases, the J end lost 6 bases, and 13 bases lay between the germline ends. CDR3 length: 12 amino acids. CDR3 protein: CSVVVDIGEQYF. The CDR3 nucleotides read TGCAGCGTTGTTGTTGATATAGGCGAGCAGTACTTC.

This clonotype occurred many times. This sequence joins TRBV28 and TRBJ1-2; 8 nucleotides align to TRBD1. Unmatched junction bases numbered 14, after V lost 7 bases and J lost 4 bases. Per the germline V gene, CDR1 is MDHEN and CDR2 is SYDVKM. There are 16 residues in the CDR3. The CDR3 bases are TGTGCCAGCATGAGAAGGTCGGCAGGGGGCATCTATGGCTACACCTTC. Its translation is CASMRRSAGGIYGYTF.

This clonotype was seen at least ten times. The chain links TRBV7-9 to TRBJ2-7; 9 bases agree with TRBD2. Germline CDR1 reads SEHNR; CDR2 reads FQNEAQ (reference sequence). With 5 bases clipped from V and 4 bases from J, the junction kept 9 bases outside the gene matches. This CDR3 contains 15 residues. CDR3 residues: CASSPGVGLAYEQYF. The CDR3 DNA sequence: TGTGCCAGCAGCCCAGGTGTGGGACTAGCTTACGAGCAGTACTTC. Full variable domain (outside the CDR3, taken from reference TRBV7-9 and TRBJ2-7): DTGVSQNPRHKITKRGQNVTFRCDPISEHNRLYWYRQTLGQGPEFLTYFQNEAQLEKSRLLSDRFSAERPKGSFSTLEIQRTEQGDSAMYLCASSPGVGLAYEQYFGPGTRLTVT.

The rearrangement links TRBV15 to TRBJ1-2; maybe TRBD1 (5 bases). This CDR3 contains 15 residues. CDR1 and CDR2 from the germline V gene are LNHNV and YYDKDF (reference sequence). The V end lost 2 bases, the J end lost 5 bases, and 15 bases lay between the germline ends. Written as DNA, the CDR3 is TGTGCCACCAGCAGAAATTCTGAAGGGGATTATGGCTACACCTTC. Its protein is CATSRNSEGDYGYTF.

This clonotype was recorded many times. This sequence joins TRBV7-9 and TRBJ2-1, with D unresolved. Per the germline V gene, CDR1 is SEHNR and CDR2 is FQNEAQ (reference sequence). This CDR3 comprises 18 residues. Trimming cost V 8 bases and J 4 bases, with 27 bases left between them. CDR3 amino acids: CASLPTSDLSKGYNEQFF. The CDR3 coding sequence is TGTGCCAGCCTACCTACCTCTGACCTCTCGAAGGGATACAATGAGCAGTTCTTC.

The sample holds many counts of this clonotype. The chain combines TRBV2 with TRBJ2-1; possible D gene TRBD2, 5 bases. Germline values: CDR1 SNHLY, CDR2 FYNNEI. V gave up 4 bases and J gave up 7 bases, with 5 bases separating them. This CDR3 comprises 11 residues. CDR3 bases: TGTGCCAGCAGTGGGAGGAATGAGCAGTTCTTC. Its translation is CASSGRNEQFF.

The table lists this clonotype with many counts. V and J are TRBV11-2 and TRBJ1-1; D remains ambiguous. The CDR3 has 14 amino acids. CDR1 is SGHAT and CDR2 is FQNNGV in the germline V gene. The V gene lost 5 bases and the J gene lost 1 base, with 11 bases spanning the gap. CDR3 nucleotide sequence: TGTGCCAGCAGCACCCGGACGGGGAACACTGAAGCTTTCTTT. As protein: CASSTRTGNTEAFF.

The genes are TRBV20-1 and TRBJ2-2; TRBD1 aligns across 7 bases. Germline V gives CDR1 DFQATT, CDR2 SNEGSKA (reference sequence). The V and J ends lost 4 bases and 2 bases, in that order; junction bases with no gene match: 4. The CDR3 contains 14 residues. CDR3 nucleotide sequence: TGCAGTGCTAACCGACAGGGAAACACCGGGGAGCTGTTTTTT. This encodes CSANRQGNTGELFF.

This clonotype was recorded at least ten times. The V gene is TRBV24-1, the J gene TRBJ2-1; perhaps TRBD2 as D (6 bases). Germline CDR1 KGHDR, CDR2 SFDVKD. Deletions cut 4 bases from V and 13 bases from J, with 16 bases between. This CDR3 has 13 residues. CDR3 residues: CATSESGTPGQFF. The CDR3 nucleotides read TGTGCCACCAGTGAGTCCGGGACTCCGGGTCAGTTCTTC.

This clonotype has a count of ten or more. CDR3 sequence (DNA): TGTGCCAGCAGCAAGACTAGTTCCACAGATACGCAGTATTTT. Protein: CASSKTSSTDTQYF. The V and J genes are TRBV7-2 and TRBJ2-3; possibly TRBD2 for D (6 bases). This CDR3 is built from 14 residues. Trimming stripped 5 bases from V and 2 bases from J, with 11 bases between. Germline V CDR1 and CDR2: SGHTA, FQGNSA.

This sequence joins TRBV7-9 and TRBJ2-7; the D is unclear. This CDR3 has 10 amino acids. The V gene lost 6 bases and the J gene lost 9 bases, with 9 bases spanning the gap. Germline-derived CDR1 and CDR2 are SEHNR and FQNEAQ (reference sequence). Here the CDR3 DNA reads TGTGCCAGCAGGATGTTGGGGCAGTACTTC. Its translation is CASRMLGQYF.

This clonotype was picked up many times. This chain joins TRBV2 and TRBJ1-2, with D possibly TRBD1 on 6 matching bases. The V end lost 9 bases, the J end lost 4 bases, and 24 bases lay between the germline ends. From germline, CDR1 is SNHLY and CDR2 FYNNEI. This CDR3 is built from 16 residues. Written as DNA, the CDR3 is TGTGCCAGATCCCTTACAGGGCCTAGTGGCGGCTATGGCTACACCTTC. Its protein is CARSLTGPSGGYGYTF.

This clonotype has ten or more counts. The rearrangement uses TRBV20-1 and TRBJ2-7; D unclear. V lost 3 bases, J lost 2 bases, and 17 bases lay in between. The CDR3 loop spans 15 amino acids. The germline V gene has CDR1 DFQATT and CDR2 SNEGSKA (reference sequence). CDR3 sequence reads: CSASRERPRTYEQYF. DNA for the CDR3: TGCAGTGCTAGCCGTGAGAGACCGAGAACCTACGAGCAGTACTTC.

This clonotype was observed many times. The chain has TRBV29-1 and TRBJ1-2; 8 bases are a match to TRBD1. Germline V gene data show CDR1 as SQVTM and CDR2 as ANQGSEA. After removal of 4 bases from V and 5 bases from J, the junction contained 0 bases not matched to a gene. The CDR3 has 11 amino acids. CDR3 region: CSVGQGYGYTF. As DNA, the CDR3 is TGCAGCGTTGGACAGGGGTATGGCTACACCTTC. The full variable domain, in which reference TRBV29-1 and TRBJ1-2 provide the parts outside the CDR3, is SAVISQKPSRDICQRGTSLTIQCQVDSQVTMMFWYRQQPGQSLTLIATANQGSEATYESGFVIDKFPISRPNLTFSTLTVSNMSPEDSSIYLCSVGQGYGYTFGSGTRLTVV.

This clonotype was recorded at least ten times. CDR3 protein: CASSIQRNTEAFF. In nucleotides, the CDR3 is TGTGCCAGTAGTATCCAGCGGAACACTGAAGCTTTCTTT. This chain links TRBV19 with TRBJ1-1; D call uncertain. Trimming pared 3 bases from V and 1 base from J, leaving 6 bases between. From germline, CDR1 is LNHDA and CDR2 SQIVND (reference sequence). The CDR3 contains 13 residues. The full variable domain, completed using reference TRBV19 and TRBJ1-1, is DGGITQSPKYLFRKEGQNVTLSCEQNLNHDAMYWYRQDPGQGLRLIYYSQIVNDFQKGDIAEGYSVSREKKESFPLTVTSAQKNPTAFYLCASSIQRNTEAFFGQGTRLTVV.

In its sample, this clonotype was seen many times. The chain employs TRBV5-6 and TRBJ1-1, with 7 bases lining up with TRBD1. The CDR3 is made up of 13 amino acids. Germline values: CDR1 SGHDT, CDR2 YYEEEE. The junction had 4 bases not matched to a gene; V was cut back by 2 bases and J by 6 bases. CDR3 sequence (DNA): TGTGCCAGCAGCTTTTTACAGGGGTCTGAAGCTTTCTTT. This codes for CASSFLQGSEAFF. Filled out from reference TRBV5-6 and TRBJ1-1, the complete variable domain reads DAGVTQSPTHLIKTRGQQVTLRCSPKSGHDTVSWYQQALGQGPQFIFQYYEEEERQRGNFPDRFSGHQFPNYSSELNVNALLLGDSALYLCASSFLQGSEAFFGQGTRLTVV.

This clonotype was seen repeatedly, ten times or more. V and J are TRBV5-1 and TRBJ1-2; tentatively, D is TRBD1 (5 bases). V gave up 0 bases and J gave up 4 bases, with 10 bases separating them. The CDR3 is 14 amino acids. The germline V gene has CDR1 SGHRS and CDR2 YFSETQ. The CDR3 sequence is CASSLVGGTYGYTF. The DNA for the CDR3 is TGCGCCAGCAGCTTGGTTGGAGGGACCTATGGCTACACCTTC. Variable domain in full (rest from reference TRBV5-1 and TRBJ1-2): KAGVTQTPRYLIKTRGQQVTLSCSPISGHRSVSWYQQTPGQGLQFLFEYFSETQRNKGNFPGRFSGRQFSNSRSEMNVSTLELGDSALYLCASSLVGGTYGYTFGSGTRLTVV.